This T cell receptor beta chain appears in the sequencing data of a study of technical replicates of blood from a handful of donors. The assay was immunoSEQ multiplex PCR, and TCRdb's table has in-frame clones only and misses some. The profile covers about 62,000 clones, with about 90% appearing a single time and around 4.9% taken by the ten largest. Material for sequencing was PBMCs. The source is a human donor in good health. Some clones in this sample may be carry-over from other donors' samples.

As DNA, the CDR3 is TGCAGCGTTGAGGGCGGGCCCGAGCAGTACTTC. This gives the protein CSVEGGPEQYF. The rearrangement uses TRBV29-1 and TRBJ2-7; weak D call: TRBD2 (5 bases). V shed 3 bases and J shed 6 bases, with 9 bases lying between them. The CDR3 length is 11 residues. Germline V gene sequence: CDR1 SQVTM, CDR2 ANQGSEA.